What follows describes a single T cell receptor (beta chain). In TCRdb, the RT-PCR reads were re-called with MiXCR into one record per CDR3 protein. The repertoire has some 540,000 distinct CDR3 sequences, roughly 25% of them found once; the top ten carry around 2.8%. The source of the sample is a study of response to subunit inactivated influenza vaccine. This same sample was also taken into another study, of T cells expressing NK-cell markers. In that study: The cDNA for TCR beta came from 5'RACE template switching with UMIs. Evidence did not settle whether expanded NKG2C+ T cell clones targeted HCMV.

The material sequenced was CD4+ T cells sorted from PBMCs, taken roughly 12 days after vaccination. The clonotype was recovered from a man aged 50-59 years who received an inactivated influenza vaccine.

The CDR3 DNA reads as TGTGCCAGCAGCCCCTCGGACTCCGGGGAGCTGTTTTTT. Its translation: CASSPSDSGELFF. V gene TRBV7-3 combines with J gene TRBJ2-2; tentatively, D is TRBD2 (5 bases). Trimming left V 5 bases short and J 6 bases short, with 10 bases between. The CDR3 has 13 residues. CDR1 and CDR2 (germline): SGHTA, FQGTGA.